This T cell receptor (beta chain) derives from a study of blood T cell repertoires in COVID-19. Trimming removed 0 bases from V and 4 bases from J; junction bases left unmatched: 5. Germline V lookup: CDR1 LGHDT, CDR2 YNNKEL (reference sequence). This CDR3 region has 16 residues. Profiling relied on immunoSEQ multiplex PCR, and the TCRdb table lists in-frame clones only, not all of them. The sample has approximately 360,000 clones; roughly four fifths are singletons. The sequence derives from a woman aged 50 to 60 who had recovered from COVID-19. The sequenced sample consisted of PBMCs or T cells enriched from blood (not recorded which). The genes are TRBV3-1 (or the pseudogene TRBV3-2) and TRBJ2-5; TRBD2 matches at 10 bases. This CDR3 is CASSQERGLARETQYF. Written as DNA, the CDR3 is TGTGCCAGCAGCCAAGAAAGGGGACTAGCGCGAGAGACCCAGTACTTC.